These 15 T cell receptor beta chains were sequenced from one sample in a study of T cells after somatic rescue of genetic block. Clones were sequenced by immunoSEQ multiplex PCR, and TCRdb holds only the in-frame ones, with some missing. The profile shows tens of thousands of clones, just over 90% of them singletons. Sequencing was performed on peripheral blood mononuclear cells (PBMCs). These receptors were taken from a man under 40.

The V gene is TRBV18, the J gene TRBJ2-1; 13 nucleotides align to TRBD2. The V gene end was trimmed by 6 bases and the J gene end by 4 bases; junction bases not matched to a gene: 12. Germline V CDR1 and CDR2: KGHSH, LQKENI. The CDR3 loop spans 18 amino acids. The CDR3 sequence is CASSPLPLAGGPYNEQFF. The CDR3 DNA sequence: TGTGCCAGCTCGCCCCTCCCACTAGCGGGAGGGCCGTACAATGAGCAGTTCTTC.

This clone has a single count. The rearrangement uses TRBV21-1 and TRBJ2-1; the table's D gene call, TRBD2, was not cross checked with the DNA. TRBV21-1 is shown as a pseudogene. CDR3 length: 15 amino acids. The DNA for the CDR3 is TGTGCCAGCAGGAACGACTACCCTTTTTTGGATGAGCAGTTCTTC. Translated: CASRNDYPFLDEQFF.

CDR3 DNA sequence: TGTGCCAGCAGTGAATACACAAAACTATACGAGCAGTACTTC. Translated: CASSEYTKLYEQYF. The chain has TRBV6-1 and TRBJ2-7; the D is unclear. Germline V gene data show CDR1 as MNHNS and CDR2 as SASEGT. V lost 2 bases and J lost 4, with 12 bases in between. This CDR3 comprises 14 residues.

The chain couples TRBV4-2 to TRBJ1-5; D is undetermined. This CDR3 is built from 14 residues. In germline, CDR1 is LGHNA, CDR2 YNFKEQ. The V gene lost 1 base and the J gene lost 6 bases, with 10 bases spanning the gap. The CDR3, as DNA: TGTGCCAGCAGCCAAGGGCAGAACGGTCAGCCCCAGCATTTT. It yields the protein CASSQGQNGQPQHF.

The chain joins TRBV9 to TRBJ2-7; 7 bases align to TRBD1. This CDR3 is 15 amino acids long. In germline, CDR1 is SGDLS, CDR2 YYNGEE. V was pared by 0 bases and J by 4 bases, with 7 bases of the junction left unmatched. This chain's CDR3 is CASSVGRQGMYEQYF. The CDR3 nucleotides read TGTGCCAGCAGCGTAGGAAGACAGGGTATGTACGAGCAGTACTTC.

This sequence joins TRBV5-6 and TRBJ2-3, with TRBD2 matching over 7 bases. The CDR3 runs to 13 residues. Germline V gene sequence: CDR1 SGHDT, CDR2 YYEEEE. After removal of 4 bases from V and 7 bases from J, the junction contained 6 bases not matched to a gene. The CDR3 DNA sequence: TGTGCCAGCAGCCTCGGACTAGACTATACGCAGTATTTT. As protein: CASSLGLDYTQYF.

V usage is TRBV5-1 and J usage is TRBJ2-3; TRBD1 aligns across 11 bases. The CDR3 has 15 amino acids. V was pared by 2 bases and J by 6 bases, with 5 bases of the junction left unmatched. Germline loops: CDR1 SGHRS, CDR2 YFSETQ. This CDR3 is CASSFGDRGVDTQYF. The CDR3 bases are TGCGCCAGCAGCTTTGGGGACAGGGGGGTTGATACGCAGTATTTT.

This clone showed up just once. The CDR3 DNA is TGTGCCAGCAGCAGAAAAGTGACAGATACGCAGTATTTT. Protein product: CASSRKVTDTQYF. The chain links TRBV7-2 to TRBJ2-3; D gene uncertain. This CDR3 spans 13 amino acids. V gave up 5 bases and J gave up 3 bases, with 9 bases separating them. Per germline, CDR1 SGHTA and CDR2 FQGNSA.

The chain is built from TRBV5-4 and TRBJ2-2; 11 nucleotides line up with TRBD2. The CDR3 consists of 16 residues. Germline CDR1 SGHNT, CDR2 YYREEE (reference sequence). The V segment lost 4 bases and the J segment 5 bases; nucleotides outside the gene matches: 7. Here the CDR3 DNA reads TGTGCCAGCAGCCCAACTTTAGCGGGGGGGACCGGGGAGCTGTTTTTT. Its translation: CASSPTLAGGTGELFF. The full variable domain, with the rest looked up from reference TRBV5-4 and TRBJ2-2, is ETGVTQSPTHLIKTRGQQVTLRCSSQSGHNTVSWYQQALGQGPQFIFQYYREEENGRGNFPPRFSGLQFPNYSSELNVNALELDDSALYLCASSPTLAGGTGELFFGEGSRLTVL.

V gene TRBV6-5 combines with J gene TRBJ1-3, with D unclear. V was pared by 7 bases and J by 3 bases, with 4 bases between. The CDR3 loop spans 11 amino acids. Germline V lookup: CDR1 MNHEY, CDR2 SVGAGI. CDR3 amino acids: CASIFGNTIYF. DNA of the CDR3: TGTGCCAGCATCTTTGGAAACACCATATATTTT.

The table lists this clone with a count of one. The chain is built from TRBV6-5 and TRBJ2-3; D may be TRBD1 (7 bases). Deletions cut 0 bases from V and 3 bases from J, with 13 bases between. This CDR3 has 16 amino acids. From germline, CDR1 is MNHEY and CDR2 SVGAGI. The CDR3 region has the DNA TGTGCCAGCAGTTACTCGACTAGGGGGCTTACAGATACGCAGTATTTT. Translation gives CASSYSTRGLTDTQYF.

The chain links TRBV12-5 to TRBJ2-2; weak D call: TRBD1 (6 bases). Germline assignment: CDR1 LGHNT and CDR2 FRNRAP. The CDR3 extends over 15 amino acids. V was pared by 5 bases and J by 6 bases, with 16 bases between. The CDR3: CASGDPPGAPGELFF. The CDR3 DNA is TGTGCTAGTGGTGACCCCCCAGGGGCCCCCGGGGAGCTGTTTTTT.

This clone was observed a few times. J is TRBJ2-5 and V is TRBV2; a weak D match, TRBD1 (5 bases). This CDR3 is 13 amino acids long. V lost 6 bases and J 2 bases, leaving 10 bases between the germline ends. Germline CDR1 is SNHLY and CDR2 is FYNNEI. CDR3 nucleotide sequence: TGTGCCAGCAGGCTAGACAGACAAGAGACCCAGTACTTC. The encoded protein is CASRLDRQETQYF.

The CDR3 coding sequence is TGTGCCAGCACCTCTAATGAGGAGACCCAGTACTTC. Its protein is CASTSNEETQYF. This chain joins TRBV27 and TRBJ2-5; D gene ambiguous. V lost 7 bases and J 5 bases, leaving 11 bases between the germline ends. Germline CDR1 is MNHEY and CDR2 is SMNVEV (reference sequence). The CDR3 has 12 residues.

V is TRBV6-5 and J is TRBJ2-7; TRBD2 matches at 7 bases. Trimming took 7 bases from V and 1 from J; bases not matched to a gene: 4. Germline V gene lookup returns CDR1 MNHEY and CDR2 SVGAGI. The CDR3 is 13 amino acids. CDR3 residues: CASKGRGSYEQYF. In DNA form, the CDR3 reads TGTGCCAGCAAGGGGCGGGGGTCCTACGAGCAGTACTTC.